This TCR beta chain was identified during a study of T cell changes during pregnancy in multiple sclerosis. The CDR3 loop spans 14 amino acids. Germline CDR1 and CDR2: SQVTM and ANQGSEA. After removal of 7 bases from V and 10 bases from J, the junction contained 15 bases not matched to a gene. This clone was seen a single time. Using immunoSEQ multiplex PCR, the repertoire was profiled, and TCRdb retains in-frame clones only, with some absent. The sample consists of 20,000 to 25,000 clones, around 90% of them appearing once. The chain has TRBV29-1 and TRBJ2-3; 9 bases fit TRBD2. This sample comprised CD8+ T cells from peripheral blood mononuclear cells, obtained in the second trimester of pregnancy. The receptor's source is a female donor in good health, enrolled as a control in a pregnancy study. The CDR3: CSASPSGMRDAQYF. The CDR3 DNA reads as TGCAGCGCCTCACCTAGCGGGATGAGGGATGCGCAGTATTTT.